This T cell receptor (beta chain) was profiled in a study of glioma-infiltrating T cells. A few counts support this clonotype. Its matching antigen is unknown. The CDR3 length is 11 residues. Germline assignment: CDR1 SGHAT and CDR2 FQNNGV. V was pared by 8 bases and J by 5 bases, with 9 bases between. Points from the study as a whole: Tissue-blood divergence was below expectation in non-neoplastic patients, above in gliomas. Very few CDR3 sequences were shared between tissue and blood.

TCR alpha and beta CDR3 regions were amplified from RNA using iRepertoire nested multiplex PCR. Tissue mRNA or PBMC total RNA, roughly 85-450 ng, went into one-step reverse transcription and amplification. Via MiXCR, TCRdb re-called the multiplex PCR reads, giving one row per CDR3 protein. This table has around 180,000 distinct CDR3 sequences, about 46% appearing once. The receptor was isolated from a human donor with low-grade glioma or glioblastoma, undergoing nonglioma brain surgery, or in good health (not recorded which). The chain uses TRBV11-2 and TRBJ2-5; D gene uncertain. Sequencing input: glioma tissue, nonneoplastic brain tissue, or PBMCs (not recorded which). The CDR3 coding sequence is TGTGCCAGCGCTAGGTCTGAGACCCAGTACTTC. It translates to CASARSETQYF.